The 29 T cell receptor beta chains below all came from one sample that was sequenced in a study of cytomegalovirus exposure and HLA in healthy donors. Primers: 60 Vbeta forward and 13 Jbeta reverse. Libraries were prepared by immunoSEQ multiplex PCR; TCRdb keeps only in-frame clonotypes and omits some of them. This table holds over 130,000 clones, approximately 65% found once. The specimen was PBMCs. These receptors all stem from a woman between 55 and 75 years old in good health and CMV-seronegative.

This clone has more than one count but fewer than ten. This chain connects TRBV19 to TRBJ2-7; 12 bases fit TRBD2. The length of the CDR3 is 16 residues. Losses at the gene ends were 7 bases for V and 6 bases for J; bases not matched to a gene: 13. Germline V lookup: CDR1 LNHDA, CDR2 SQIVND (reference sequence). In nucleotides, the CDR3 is TGTGCCAGTATCTCTAGCGGGGGGGCCCTCGGGGGCGAGCAGTACTTC. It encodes CASISSGGALGGEQYF.

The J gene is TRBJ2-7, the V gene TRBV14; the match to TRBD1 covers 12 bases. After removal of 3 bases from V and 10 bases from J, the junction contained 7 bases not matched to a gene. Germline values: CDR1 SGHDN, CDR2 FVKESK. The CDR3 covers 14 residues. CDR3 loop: CASSQTRDRGPQYF. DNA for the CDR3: TGTGCCAGCAGCCAGACCCGGGACAGGGGGCCCCAGTACTTC. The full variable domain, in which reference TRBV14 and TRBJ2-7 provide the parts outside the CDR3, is EAGVTQFPSHSVIEKGQTVTLRCDPISGHDNLYWYRRVMGKEIKFLLHFVKESKQDESGMPNNRFLAERTGGTYSTLKVQPAELEDSGVYFCASSQTRDRGPQYFGPGTRLTVT.

The CDR3 nucleotides are TGTGCCAGCAGGGGGACAGGGGAAAACAATGAGCAGTTCTTC. Translating gives CASRGTGENNEQFF. This rearrangement joins TRBV6-1 to TRBJ2-1; the match to TRBD1 covers 10 bases. The V gene end was trimmed by 6 bases and the J gene end by 5 bases; junction bases not matched to a gene: 4. The CDR3 extends over 14 amino acids. Looked up from germline, CDR1 is MNHNS and CDR2 is SASEGT.

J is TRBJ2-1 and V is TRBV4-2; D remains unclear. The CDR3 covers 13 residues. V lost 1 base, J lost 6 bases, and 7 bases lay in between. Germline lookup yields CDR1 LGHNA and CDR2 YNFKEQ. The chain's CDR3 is CASSQALLNEQFF. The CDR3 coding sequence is TGTGCCAGCAGCCAAGCTCTCCTCAATGAGCAGTTCTTC.

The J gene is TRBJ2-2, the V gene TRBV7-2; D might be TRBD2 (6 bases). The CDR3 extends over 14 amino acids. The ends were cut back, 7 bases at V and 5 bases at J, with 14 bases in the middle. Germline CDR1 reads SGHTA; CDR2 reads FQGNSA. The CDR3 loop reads CASNPSRGTGELFF. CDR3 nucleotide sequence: TGTGCCAGCAACCCTAGCCGGGGGACCGGGGAGCTGTTTTTT.

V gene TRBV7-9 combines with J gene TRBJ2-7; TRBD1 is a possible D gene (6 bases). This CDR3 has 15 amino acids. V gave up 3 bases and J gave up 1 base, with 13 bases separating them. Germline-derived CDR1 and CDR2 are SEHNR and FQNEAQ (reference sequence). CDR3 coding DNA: TGTGCCAGCAGCTTGGGTCAGGGGATTTCCTACGAGCAGTACTTC. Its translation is CASSLGQGISYEQYF.

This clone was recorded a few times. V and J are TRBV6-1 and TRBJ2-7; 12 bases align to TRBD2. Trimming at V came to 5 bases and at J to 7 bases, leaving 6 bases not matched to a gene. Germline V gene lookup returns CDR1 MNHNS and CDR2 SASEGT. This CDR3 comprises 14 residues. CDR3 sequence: CASSRLAGAREQYF. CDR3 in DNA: TGTGCCAGCAGTCGACTAGCGGGAGCCAGGGAGCAGTACTTC.

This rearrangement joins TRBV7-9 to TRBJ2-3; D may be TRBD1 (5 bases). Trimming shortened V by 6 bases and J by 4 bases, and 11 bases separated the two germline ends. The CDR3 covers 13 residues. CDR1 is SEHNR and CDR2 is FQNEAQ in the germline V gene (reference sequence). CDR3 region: CASRGRKADTQYF. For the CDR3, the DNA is TGTGCCAGCAGGGGGCGTAAAGCAGATACGCAGTATTTT.

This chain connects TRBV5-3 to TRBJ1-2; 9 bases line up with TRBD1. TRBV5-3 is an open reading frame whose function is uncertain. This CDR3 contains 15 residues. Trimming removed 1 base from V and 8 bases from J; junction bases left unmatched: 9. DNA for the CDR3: TGTGCCAGAAGCTTGCTGGGACAGGGAGAGGAGGGCTACACCTTC. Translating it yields CARSLLGQGEEGYTF.

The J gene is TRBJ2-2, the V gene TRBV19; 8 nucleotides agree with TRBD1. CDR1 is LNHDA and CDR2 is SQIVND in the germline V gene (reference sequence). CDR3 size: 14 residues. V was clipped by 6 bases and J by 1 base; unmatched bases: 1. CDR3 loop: CASRDRGNTGELFF. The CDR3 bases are TGTGCCAGTAGAGACAGGGGGAACACCGGGGAGCTGTTTTTT.

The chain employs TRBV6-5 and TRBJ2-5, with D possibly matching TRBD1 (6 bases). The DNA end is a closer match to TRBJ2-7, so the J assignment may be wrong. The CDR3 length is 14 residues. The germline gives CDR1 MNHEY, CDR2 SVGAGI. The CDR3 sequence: CASSYSAGVYEQYF. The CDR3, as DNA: TGTGCCAGCAGTTACTCGGCAGGGGTATACGAGCAGTACTTC.

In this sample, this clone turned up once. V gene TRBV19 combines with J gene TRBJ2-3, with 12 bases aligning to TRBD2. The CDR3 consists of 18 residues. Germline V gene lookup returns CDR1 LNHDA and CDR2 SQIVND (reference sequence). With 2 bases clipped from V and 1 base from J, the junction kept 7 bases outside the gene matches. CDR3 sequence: CASSIYPSGRARTDTQYF. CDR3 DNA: TGTGCCAGTAGTATATATCCTAGCGGGAGGGCCCGCACAGATACGCAGTATTTT.

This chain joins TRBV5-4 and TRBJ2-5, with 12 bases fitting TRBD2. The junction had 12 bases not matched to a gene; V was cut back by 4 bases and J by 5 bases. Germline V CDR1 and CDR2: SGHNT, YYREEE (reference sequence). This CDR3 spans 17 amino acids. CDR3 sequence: CASSALTTSGRGETQYF. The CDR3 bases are TGTGCCAGCAGCGCGCTCACGACTAGCGGGAGAGGCGAGACCCAGTACTTC.

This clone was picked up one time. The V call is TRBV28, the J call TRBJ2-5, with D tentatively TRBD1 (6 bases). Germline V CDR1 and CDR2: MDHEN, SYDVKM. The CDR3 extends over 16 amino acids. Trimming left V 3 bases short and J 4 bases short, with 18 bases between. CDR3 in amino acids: CASSLQGPGRLETQYF. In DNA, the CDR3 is TGTGCCAGCAGTTTGCAGGGGCCTGGAAGGTTAGAGACCCAGTACTTC.

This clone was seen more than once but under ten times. In DNA form, the CDR3 reads TGTGCCAGCAGTGAAGCCGGCAGGGGCACTGAAGCTTTCTTT. Amino acid sequence: CASSEAGRGTEAFF. This rearrangement joins TRBV2 to TRBJ1-1; D is perhaps TRBD1 (6 bases). The CDR3 loop spans 14 amino acids. V dropped 0 bases and J dropped 4 bases, with 9 bases sitting between them. Germline V gene sequence: CDR1 SNHLY, CDR2 FYNNEI.

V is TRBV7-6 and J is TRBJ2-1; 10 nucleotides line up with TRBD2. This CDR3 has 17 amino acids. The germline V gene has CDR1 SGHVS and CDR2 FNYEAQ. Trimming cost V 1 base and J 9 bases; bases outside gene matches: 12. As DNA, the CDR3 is TGTGCCAGCAGCTTAGGGGGGAGCGGGGGGGCCGGTAGTGAGCAGTTCTTC. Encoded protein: CASSLGGSGGAGSEQFF.

Written as DNA, the CDR3 is TGTGCCAGCAGCGTAAGCGGGAGTTACAATGAGCAGTTCTTC. Amino acid sequence: CASSVSGSYNEQFF. The rearrangement uses TRBV9 and TRBJ2-1; 8 nucleotides match TRBD2. Losses at the gene ends were 1 base for V and 4 bases for J; bases not matched to a gene: 1. The length of the CDR3 is 14 residues. Per the germline V gene, CDR1 is SGDLS and CDR2 is YYNGEE.

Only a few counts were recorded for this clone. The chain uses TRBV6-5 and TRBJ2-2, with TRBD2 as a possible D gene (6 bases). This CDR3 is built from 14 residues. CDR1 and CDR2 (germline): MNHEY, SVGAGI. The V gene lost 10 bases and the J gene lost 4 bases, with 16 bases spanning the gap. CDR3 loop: CATRGSERTGELFF. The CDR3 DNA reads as TGTGCCACCCGGGGGTCCGAGCGCACCGGGGAGCTGTTTTTT.

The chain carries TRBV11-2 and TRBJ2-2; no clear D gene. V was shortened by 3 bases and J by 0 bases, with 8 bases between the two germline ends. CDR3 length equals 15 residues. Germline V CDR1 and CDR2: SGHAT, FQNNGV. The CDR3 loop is CASSFTRSNTGELFF. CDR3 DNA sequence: TGTGCCAGCAGCTTTACCCGGTCGAACACCGGGGAGCTGTTTTTT.

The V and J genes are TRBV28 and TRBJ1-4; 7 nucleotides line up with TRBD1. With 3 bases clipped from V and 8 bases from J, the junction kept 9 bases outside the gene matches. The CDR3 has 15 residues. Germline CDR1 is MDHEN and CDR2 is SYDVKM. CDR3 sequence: CASSFLQGVKEKLFF. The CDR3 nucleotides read TGTGCCAGCAGTTTCCTCCAGGGGGTGAAGGAAAAACTGTTTTTT.

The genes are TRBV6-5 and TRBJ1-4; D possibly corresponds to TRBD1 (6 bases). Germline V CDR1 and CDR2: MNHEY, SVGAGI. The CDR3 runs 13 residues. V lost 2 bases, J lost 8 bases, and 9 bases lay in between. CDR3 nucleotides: TGTGCCAGCAGTTACAGTGGGGGCGAAAAACTGTTTTTT. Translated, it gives CASSYSGGEKLFF.

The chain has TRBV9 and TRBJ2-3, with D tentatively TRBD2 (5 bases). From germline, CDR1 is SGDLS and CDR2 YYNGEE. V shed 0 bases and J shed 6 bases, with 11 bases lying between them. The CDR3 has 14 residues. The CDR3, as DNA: TGTGCCAGCAGCGTAGGACTGGGGAGCGATACGCAGTATTTT. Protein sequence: CASSVGLGSDTQYF.

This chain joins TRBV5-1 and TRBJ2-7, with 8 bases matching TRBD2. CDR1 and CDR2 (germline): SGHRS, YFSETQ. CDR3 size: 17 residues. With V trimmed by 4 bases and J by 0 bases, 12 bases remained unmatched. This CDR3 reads CASSPGGLAGVSYEQYF. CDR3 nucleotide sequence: TGCGCCAGCAGCCCGGGGGGGTTGGCGGGGGTCTCCTACGAGCAGTACTTC.

In DNA, the CDR3 is TGCGCCAGCAGCTCGAGGACTAGCGGGAATGAGCAGTTCTTC. Translation gives CASSSRTSGNEQFF. The rearrangement joins TRBV5-1 to TRBJ2-1; 11 nucleotides align to TRBD2. The CDR3 runs to 14 residues. Germline lookup yields CDR1 SGHRS and CDR2 YFSETQ. Trimming removed 3 bases from V and 7 bases from J; junction bases left unmatched: 3.

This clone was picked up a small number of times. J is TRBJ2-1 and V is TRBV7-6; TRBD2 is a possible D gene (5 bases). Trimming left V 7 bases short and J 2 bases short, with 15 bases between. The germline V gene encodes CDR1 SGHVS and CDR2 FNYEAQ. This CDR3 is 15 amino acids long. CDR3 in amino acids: CASTRGSQTYNEQFF. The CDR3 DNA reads TGTGCCAGCACCCGAGGGTCCCAGACCTACAATGAGCAGTTCTTC.

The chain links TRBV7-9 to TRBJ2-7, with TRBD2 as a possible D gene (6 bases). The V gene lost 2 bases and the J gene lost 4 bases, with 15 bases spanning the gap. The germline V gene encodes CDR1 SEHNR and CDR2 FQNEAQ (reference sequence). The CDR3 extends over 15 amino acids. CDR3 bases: TGTGCCAGCAGCTTATCCGGGGGAGCAGGGTACGAGCAGTACTTC. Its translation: CASSLSGGAGYEQYF.

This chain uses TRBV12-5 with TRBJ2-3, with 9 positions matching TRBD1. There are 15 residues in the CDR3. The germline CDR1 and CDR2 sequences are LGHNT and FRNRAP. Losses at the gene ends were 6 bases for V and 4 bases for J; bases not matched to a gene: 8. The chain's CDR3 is CASGRDRVVPDTQYF. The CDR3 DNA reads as TGTGCTAGTGGCCGGGACAGGGTTGTCCCAGATACGCAGTATTTT.

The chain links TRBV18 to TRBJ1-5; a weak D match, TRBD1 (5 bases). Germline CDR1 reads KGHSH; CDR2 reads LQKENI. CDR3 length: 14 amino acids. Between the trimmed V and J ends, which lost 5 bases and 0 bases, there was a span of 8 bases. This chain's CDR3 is CASSDRNSNQPQHF. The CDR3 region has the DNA TGTGCCAGCTCAGACAGAAATAGCAATCAGCCCCAGCATTTT.

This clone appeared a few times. CDR3 DNA sequence: TGTGCCAGCAGCTTACTACTAGCGGGAGGGCCGGAGACCCAGTACTTC. This translates into CASSLLLAGGPETQYF. V and J are TRBV11-2 and TRBJ2-5; 13 bases are shared with TRBD2. This CDR3 has 16 residues. Germline values: CDR1 SGHAT, CDR2 FQNNGV. V lost 2 bases and J lost 5; bases outside the gene matches: 5.